Listed here is a single T cell receptor beta chain. This CDR3 is missing its conserved last phenylalanine or tryptophan, likely due to a read error. The entry originates in a study of patients and donors after allogeneic stem cell transplantation. Germline CDR1 MDHEN, CDR2 SYDVKM. The V end lost 6 bases, the J end lost 2 bases, and 19 bases lay between the germline ends. The CDR3 has 16 residues. In TCRdb, the RT-PCR reads were re-called with MiXCR into one record per CDR3 protein. Altogether over 200,000 distinct CDR3 sequences are present, 35% to 45% being singletons, with the ten largest covering around a tenth.

The receptor's source is a human donor who was either an allogeneic HSCT recipient or a stem cell or donor lymphocyte infusion donor (not recorded which). It is not recorded whose cells these are; they may come from a transplant donor. The sample comprised blood, either unsorted or a sorted T cell fraction (not recorded which). V gene TRBV28 combines with J gene TRBJ1-2; D possibly corresponds to TRBD1 (5 bases). CDR3 loop: CASRFPPAGKNYGYTL. As DNA, the CDR3 is TGTGCCAGCAGGTTCCCCCCCGCAGGGAAGAACTATGGCTACACCCTC.